This is a list of T cell receptor beta chains from one sample in a study of T-cell reconstitution after alpha-beta-depleted transplantation in children. Each CDR3 protein gets one entry after TCRdb re-called the PCR reads with MiXCR. The sample includes just under 550,000 distinct CDR3 sequences, approximately 20% of them seen just once. This specimen was PBMCs from the stem cell graft donor, taken from the stem cell graft. These receptors were taken from a human donor who donated a stem cell graft to a child with acute lymphoblastic leukemia. CDR3s include the opening cysteine and the closing phenylalanine or tryptophan. The D gene is left open where the match is weak. Where a row states a size, it is once, few, many or the class of an expanded clone; other rows omit it.

J: TRBJ2-1; V: TRBV20-1; size: NA; D: TRBD2; DNA: TGCAGTGCTAGAGTGAGCGGGAGTGGCTATGAGCAGTTCTTC; CDR3: CSARVSGSGYEQFF
J: TRBJ2-3; V: TRBV14; size: few; D: NA; DNA: TGTGCCAGCAGCCCTACTAGGGGGGGCACAGATACGCAGTATTTT; CDR3: CASSPTRGGTDTQYF
J: TRBJ2-3; V: TRBV7-9; size: NA; D: NA; DNA: TGTGCCAGCAGCCCGTCACTAGGGTATGGCACAGATACGCAGTATTTT; CDR3: CASSPSLGYGTDTQYF
J: TRBJ2-3; V: TRBV12-3/TRBV12-4; size: NA; D: NA; DNA: TGTGCCAGCAGTTTACGGTCGGGAGGAGGGGGTACGCAGTATTTT; CDR3: CASSLRSGGGGTQYF
J: TRBJ2-4; V: TRBV6-2/TRBV6-3; size: NA; D: TRBD1; DNA: TGTGCCAGCGGGACAGGGGTGAACATTCAGTACTTC; CDR3: CASGTGVNIQYF
J: TRBJ1-4; V: TRBV15; size: few; D: NA; DNA: TGTGCCACCGCTTCCCCGGGATCCCCTAATGAAAAACTGTTTTTT; CDR3: CATASPGSPNEKLFF
J: TRBJ2-1; V: TRBV10-2; size: NA; D: NA; DNA: TGCGCCACCTCGGCCGTTCACAATGAGCAGTTCTTC; CDR3: CATSAVHNEQFF
J: TRBJ1-5; V: TRBV24-1; size: NA; D: TRBD1; DNA: TGTGCCACCAGTGATTGGGGCAGGGGGCAGCCCCAGCATTTT; CDR3: CATSDWGRGQPQHF
J: TRBJ2-3; V: TRBV5-1; size: few; D: TRBD2; DNA: TGCGCCAGCAGCCCCACGGGACTAGCGGCCACAGATACGCAGTATTTT; CDR3: CASSPTGLAATDTQYF
J: TRBJ2-5; V: TRBV27; size: NA; D: NA; DNA: TGTGCCAGCAACCCACGACAAGGACCCACACAAGGGACCCAGTACTTC; CDR3: CASNPRQGPTQGTQYF
J: TRBJ2-2; V: TRBV12-3/TRBV12-4; size: NA; D: TRBD1; DNA: TGTGCCGGGTCCACAGGGGATCTTGGCACCGGGGAGCTGTTTTTT; CDR3: CAGSTGDLGTGELFF
J: TRBJ2-7; V: TRBV5-1; size: NA; D: NA; DNA: TGCGCCAGCAGCTTGGCCCCAGGTCAGAACTACGAGCAGTACTTC; CDR3: CASSLAPGQNYEQYF
J: TRBJ2-5; V: TRBV4-1; size: few; D: NA; DNA: TGCGCCAGCAGCCAGAGGGGAAAGGAAGAGACCCAGTACTTC; CDR3: CASSQRGKEETQYF
J: TRBJ2-7; V: TRBV12-3/TRBV12-4; size: many; D: NA; DNA: TGTGCCAGCAGTTTAGGATACGTGAGCGAGCAGTACTTC; CDR3: CASSLGYVSEQYF
J: TRBJ2-1; V: TRBV7-9; size: few; D: TRBD2; DNA: TGTGCCAGCAGCCTTAATCCTATAGCGGGACTGGACAATGAGCAGTTCTTC; CDR3: CASSLNPIAGLDNEQFF
J: TRBJ2-2; V: TRBV5-1; size: many; D: NA; DNA: TGCGCCAGCAGCTTATTCCCCGCGAACACCGGGGAGCTGTTTTTT; CDR3: CASSLFPANTGELFF